This T cell receptor beta chain was identified in a study of early T cells in non-severe SARS-CoV-2 infection. Study at large: The chains were unpaired, and the sequenced material was bulk RNA from unsorted whole blood.

Unique molecular identifiers were affixed to single, distinct cDNA molecules. Using its own MiXCR run on the 5' RACE reads, TCRdb lists one record per CDR3 protein. The sample records 39,000 or so distinct CDR3 sequences, about 5.5% being singletons. This clonotype was detected ten times or more. Between the trimmed V and J ends, which lost 8 bases and 0 bases, there was a span of 15 bases. Per germline, CDR1 MNHNS and CDR2 SASEGT. This CDR3 has 15 amino acids. The chain combines TRBV6-1 with TRBJ2-3; D might be TRBD2 (6 bases). The sample in question was whole blood, obtained at baseline. The TCR comes from an adult who was a healthcare worker with PCR-confirmed SARS-CoV-2 infection or an uninfected control (not recorded which). This chain's CDR3 is CASGVGGASTDTQYF. CDR3 bases: TGTGCCAGCGGGGTTGGAGGGGCCAGCACAGATACGCAGTATTTT.